These 2 T cell receptor beta chains came from one sample sequenced in a study of identical twins. One entry per CDR3 protein results from TCRdb running MiXCR on the 5' RACE reads. The sample includes some 500,000 distinct CDR3 sequences, over 8.5% of them seen just once. The sample was also reused in another study, on yellow fever vaccine responses in identical twins.

The material sequenced was PBMCs. The receptors here all came from a woman aged 18-30 years in good health.

This clonotype has more than one count but fewer than ten. This sequence joins TRBV20-1 and TRBJ2-3; D tentatively reads TRBD1 or TRBD2 (5 bases each). Germline CDR1 is DFQATT and CDR2 is SNEGSKA (reference sequence). This CDR3 spans 17 amino acids. Trimming pared 0 bases from V and 0 bases from J, leaving 16 bases between. CDR3 sequence reads: CSARDLFGASSTDTQYF. The CDR3 DNA sequence: TGCAGTGCTAGAGATTTATTCGGGGCTTCTAGCACAGATACGCAGTATTTT.

A few counts support this clonotype. The V and J genes are TRBV6-6 and TRBJ2-4, with D uncertain. Trimming removed 2 bases from V and 6 bases from J, with 5 bases in between. The CDR3 extends over 12 amino acids. In germline, CDR1 is MNHNY, CDR2 SVGAGI (reference sequence). The CDR3 reads CASSYALNIQYF. The CDR3 DNA follows: TGTGCCAGCAGTTACGCTTTAAACATTCAGTACTTC.